The table lists the clone carrying this T cell receptor beta chain with a few counts. The second PCR ran roughly 7 to 12 cycles with a sample-barcoded 5' primer and J-beta primers. TCRdb passed the 5' RACE reads through MiXCR, listing each CDR3 protein once. This table has hundreds of thousands of distinct CDR3 sequences, around two fifths appearing once. The CDR3 covers 11 residues. The V and J ends lost 6 bases and 6 bases respectively, with 11 bases between them. CDR1 is DFQATT and CDR2 is SNEGSKA in the germline V gene (reference sequence). This record belongs to a study of blood T cells in healthy people across ages.

The sequenced material came from blood. The chain uses TRBV20-1 and TRBJ1-1; the D is unclear. This TCR derives from a man in his sixties in good health. The CDR3 DNA reads as TGCAGTGCCTCCGATGGACCTGAAGCTTTCTTT. Translating it yields CSASDGPEAFF.